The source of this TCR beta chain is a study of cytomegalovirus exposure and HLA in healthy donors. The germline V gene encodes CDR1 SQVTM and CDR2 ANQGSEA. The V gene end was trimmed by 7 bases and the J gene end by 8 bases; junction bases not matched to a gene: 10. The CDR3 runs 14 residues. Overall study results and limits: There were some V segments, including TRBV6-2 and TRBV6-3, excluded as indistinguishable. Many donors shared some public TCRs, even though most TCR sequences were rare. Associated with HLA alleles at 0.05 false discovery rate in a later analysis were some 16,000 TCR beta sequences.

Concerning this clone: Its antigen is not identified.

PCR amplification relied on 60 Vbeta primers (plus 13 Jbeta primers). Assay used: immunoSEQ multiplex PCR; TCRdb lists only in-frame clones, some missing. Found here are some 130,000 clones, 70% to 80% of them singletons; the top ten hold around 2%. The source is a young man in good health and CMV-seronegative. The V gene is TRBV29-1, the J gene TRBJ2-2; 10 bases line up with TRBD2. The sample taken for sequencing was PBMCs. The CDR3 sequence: CSAQRGGPGGELFF. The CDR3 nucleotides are TGCAGCGCCCAGCGGGGGGGCCCAGGGGGGGAGCTGTTTTTT.